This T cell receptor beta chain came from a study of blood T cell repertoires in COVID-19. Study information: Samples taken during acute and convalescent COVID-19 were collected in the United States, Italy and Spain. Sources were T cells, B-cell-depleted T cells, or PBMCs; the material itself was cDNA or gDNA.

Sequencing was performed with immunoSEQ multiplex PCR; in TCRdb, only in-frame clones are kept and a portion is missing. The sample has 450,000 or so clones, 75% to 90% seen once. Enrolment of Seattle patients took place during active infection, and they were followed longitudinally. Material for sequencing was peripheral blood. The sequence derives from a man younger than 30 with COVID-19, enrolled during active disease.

The CDR3 reads CASSFSTGEKLFF. The DNA for the CDR3 is TGTGCCAGCAGTTTCTCCACTGGTGAAAAACTGTTTTTT. The chain is built from TRBV12-3 or TRBV12-4 and TRBJ1-4; D remains unclear. V lost 3 bases and J 7 bases, leaving 9 bases between the germline ends. CDR3 length: 13 amino acids.